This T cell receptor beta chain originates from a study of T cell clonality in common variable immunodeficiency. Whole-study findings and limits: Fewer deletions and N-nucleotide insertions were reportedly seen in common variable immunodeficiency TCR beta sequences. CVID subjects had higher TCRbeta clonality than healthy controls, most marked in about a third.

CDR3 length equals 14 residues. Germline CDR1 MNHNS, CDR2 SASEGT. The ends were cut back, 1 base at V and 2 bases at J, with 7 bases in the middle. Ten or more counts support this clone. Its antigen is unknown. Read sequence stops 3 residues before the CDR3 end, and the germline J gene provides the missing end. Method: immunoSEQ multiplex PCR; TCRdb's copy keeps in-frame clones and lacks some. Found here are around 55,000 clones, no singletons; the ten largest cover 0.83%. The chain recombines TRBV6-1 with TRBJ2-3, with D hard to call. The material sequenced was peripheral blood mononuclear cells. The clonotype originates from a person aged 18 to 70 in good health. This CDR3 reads CASSEERLTDTQYF. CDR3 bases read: TGTGCCAGCAGTGAAGAGAGACTCACAGATACG.